Below are 12 T cell receptor beta chains sequenced from a single sample in a study of blood T cell repertoires in COVID-19. The assay was immunoSEQ multiplex PCR, and TCRdb's table has in-frame clones only and misses some. This table holds over 120,000 clones, approximately 90% found once. Material: peripheral blood. These receptors were taken from a woman in her forties or fifties with acute or convalescent COVID-19.

The chain combines TRBV11-2 with TRBJ1-1; 9 nucleotides line up with TRBD1. The CDR3 extends over 15 amino acids. Per the germline V gene, CDR1 is SGHAT and CDR2 is FQNNGV. The V gene end was trimmed by 5 bases and the J gene end by 6 bases; junction bases not matched to a gene: 10. This CDR3 reads CASSGLRDRVSEAFF. In nucleotides, the CDR3 is TGTGCCAGCAGCGGGCTCCGGGACAGGGTGTCTGAAGCTTTCTTT.

V and J are TRBV6-5 and TRBJ1-2, with D tentatively TRBD1 (5 bases). CDR3 size: 14 residues. From germline, CDR1 is MNHEY and CDR2 SVGAGI. The V end was cut by 6 bases, the J end by 1 base, with 12 bases between. This CDR3 reads CASRFSRDNYGYTF. The CDR3 nucleotides read TGTGCCAGCAGATTTAGCAGGGATAACTATGGCTACACCTTC.

This chain connects TRBV5-4 to TRBJ2-7; 9 bases are a match to TRBD2. The CDR3 extends over 15 amino acids. Germline lookup yields CDR1 SGHNT and CDR2 YYREEE (reference sequence). Unmatched junction bases numbered 12, after V lost 4 bases and J lost 7 bases. This CDR3 is CASSPGPGLAPEQYF. The CDR3 bases are TGTGCCAGCAGCCCAGGGCCGGGACTAGCCCCAGAGCAGTACTTC.

The V call is TRBV27, the J call TRBJ2-7; D perhaps matches TRBD2 (5 bases). CDR3 length: 14 amino acids. V gave up 5 bases and J gave up 3 bases, with 14 bases separating them. From germline, CDR1 is MNHEY and CDR2 SMNVEV (reference sequence). Here the CDR3 DNA reads TGTGCCAGCAGTCCAACGGGAAATTTCTACGAGCAGTACTTC. Protein: CASSPTGNFYEQYF.

This clone was recorded only once. The chain combines TRBV10-3 with TRBJ2-3; 7 bases are a match to TRBD1. Germline CDR1 is ENHRY and CDR2 is SYGVKD. The J segment lost 3 bases and the V segment lost 3 bases, leaving 3 bases of the junction unmatched. This CDR3 contains 14 residues. The CDR3 region has the DNA TGTGCCATCAGTGACGGCAGGGGGACAGATACGCAGTATTTT. This translates into CAISDGRGTDTQYF.

J is TRBJ2-1 and V is TRBV19; 11 bases are a match to TRBD2. CDR3 size: 18 residues. Germline CDR1 is LNHDA and CDR2 is SQIVND (reference sequence). V shed 4 bases, J shed 7 bases, and the junction held 15 bases outside the gene matches. CDR3 nucleotides: TGTGCCAGTAGTACAGGTCCGGGACTAGCGGCAGATGGGAATGAGCAGTTCTTC. This gives the protein CASSTGPGLAADGNEQFF.

DNA for the CDR3: TGTGCCATAACCGGACAGACCTATGGCTACACCTTC. Translated: CAITGQTYGYTF. V usage is TRBV10-3 and J usage is TRBJ1-2; maybe TRBD1 (6 bases). Between the trimmed V and J ends, which lost 9 bases and 4 bases, there was a span of 12 bases. The CDR3 length is 12 residues. CDR1 ENHRY and CDR2 SYGVKD come from the germline V gene.

In its sample, this clone was seen once. This chain joins TRBV19 and TRBJ2-1, with TRBD2 identical over 9 bases. The germline V gene has CDR1 LNHDA and CDR2 SQIVND (reference sequence). The ends lost 3 bases at V and 3 bases at J; junction bases unmatched: 3. The CDR3 has 15 residues. The CDR3 is CASSIRLAVYNEQFF. CDR3 bases: TGTGCCAGTAGTATCCGACTAGCGGTCTACAATGAGCAGTTCTTC. The complete variable domain, with remaining parts taken from reference TRBV19 and TRBJ2-1, reads DGGITQSPKYLFRKEGQNVTLSCEQNLNHDAMYWYRQDPGQGLRLIYYSQIVNDFQKGDIAEGYSVSREKKESFPLTVTSAQKNPTAFYLCASSIRLAVYNEQFFGPGTRLTVL.

The chain links TRBV9 to TRBJ2-1, with TRBD2 as a possible D gene (6 bases). Germline V lookup: CDR1 SGDLS, CDR2 YYNGEE. Trimming stripped 3 bases from V and 7 bases from J, with 17 bases between. CDR3 length: 15 amino acids. CDR3 sequence reads: CASSGWDFRPNEQFF. CDR3 bases: TGTGCCAGCAGCGGTTGGGACTTTCGCCCAAATGAGCAGTTCTTC.

The rearrangement joins TRBV2 to TRBJ2-3; D is possibly TRBD1 (6 bases). This CDR3 has 14 amino acids. Between the trimmed V and J ends, which lost 6 bases and 0 bases, there was a span of 10 bases. The germline V gene encodes CDR1 SNHLY and CDR2 FYNNEI. Here the CDR3 reads CASRMDSSTDTQYF. CDR3 sequence (DNA): TGTGCCAGCAGGATGGACAGTAGCACAGATACGCAGTATTTT.

The J gene is TRBJ1-1, the V gene TRBV3-1 (or the pseudogene TRBV3-2), with 8 bases fitting TRBD1. The V gene's germline CDR1 is LGHDT and CDR2 YNNKEL (reference sequence). The trim removed 2 bases at V and 3 bases at J, leaving 2 bases unmatched. The CDR3 contains 14 residues. CDR3 DNA sequence: TGTGCCAGCAGCCAAAACAGGGGGTACACTGAAGCTTTCTTT. Translated, it gives CASSQNRGYTEAFF.

The chain uses TRBV7-2 and TRBJ2-3; perhaps TRBD2 as D (6 bases). The germline V gene has CDR1 SGHTA and CDR2 FQGNSA. The CDR3 has 13 amino acids. Trimming took off 2 bases at V and 6 bases at J, with 9 bases between the two ends. CDR3 sequence (DNA): TGTGCCAGCAGCTTAAAGGCGGGGGATACGCAGTATTTT. Translating it yields CASSLKAGDTQYF.